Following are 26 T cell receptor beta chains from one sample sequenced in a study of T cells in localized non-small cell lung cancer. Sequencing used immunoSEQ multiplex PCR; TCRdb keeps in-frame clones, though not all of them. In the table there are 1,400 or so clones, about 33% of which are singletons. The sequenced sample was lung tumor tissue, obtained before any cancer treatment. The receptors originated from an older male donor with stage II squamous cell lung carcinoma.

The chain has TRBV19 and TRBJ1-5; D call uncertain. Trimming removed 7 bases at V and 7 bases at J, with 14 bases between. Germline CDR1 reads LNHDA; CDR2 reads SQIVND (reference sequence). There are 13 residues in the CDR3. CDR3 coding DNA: TGTGCCAGTAAGGAAGGGCTTTTCCAGCCCCAGCATTTT. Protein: CASKEGLFQPQHF.

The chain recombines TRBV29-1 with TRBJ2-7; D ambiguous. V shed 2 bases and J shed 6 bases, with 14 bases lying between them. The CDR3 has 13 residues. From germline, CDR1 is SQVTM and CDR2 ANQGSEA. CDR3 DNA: TGCAGCGTTGAATTGATACTGACGGGCGAGCAGTACTTC. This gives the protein CSVELILTGEQYF.

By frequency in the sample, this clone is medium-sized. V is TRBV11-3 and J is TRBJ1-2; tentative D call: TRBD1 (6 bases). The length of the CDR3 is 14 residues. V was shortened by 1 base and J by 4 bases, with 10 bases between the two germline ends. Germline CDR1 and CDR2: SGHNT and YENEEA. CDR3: CASSLVPGAYGYTF. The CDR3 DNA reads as TGTGCCAGCAGCTTAGTCCCGGGGGCCTATGGCTACACCTTC.

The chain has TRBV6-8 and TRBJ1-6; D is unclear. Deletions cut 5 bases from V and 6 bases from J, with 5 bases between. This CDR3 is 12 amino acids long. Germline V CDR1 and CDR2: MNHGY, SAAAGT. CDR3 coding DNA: TGTGCCAGCAGTCTGACTAATTCACCCCTCCACTTT. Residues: CASSLTNSPLHF.

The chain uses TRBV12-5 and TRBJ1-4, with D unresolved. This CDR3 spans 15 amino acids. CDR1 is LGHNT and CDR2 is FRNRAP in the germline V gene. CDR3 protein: CASKPDPATNEKLFF. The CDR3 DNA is TGTGCCAGCAAGCCGGACCCGGCAACTAATGAAAAACTGTTTTTT.

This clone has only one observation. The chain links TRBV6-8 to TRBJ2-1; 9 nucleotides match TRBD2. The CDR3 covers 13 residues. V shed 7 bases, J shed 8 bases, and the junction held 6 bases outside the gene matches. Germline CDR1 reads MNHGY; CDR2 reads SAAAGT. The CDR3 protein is CASILAGNHEQFF. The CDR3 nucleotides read TGTGCCAGCATTCTAGCGGGGAACCATGAGCAGTTCTTC.

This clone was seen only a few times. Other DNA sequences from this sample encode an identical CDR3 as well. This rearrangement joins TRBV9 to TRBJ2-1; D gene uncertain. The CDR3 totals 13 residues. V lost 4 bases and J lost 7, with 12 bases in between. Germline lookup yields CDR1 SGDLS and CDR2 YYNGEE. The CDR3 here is CASSPSTSNEQFF. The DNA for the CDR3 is TGTGCCAGCAGCCCTTCGACCTCTAATGAGCAGTTCTTC.

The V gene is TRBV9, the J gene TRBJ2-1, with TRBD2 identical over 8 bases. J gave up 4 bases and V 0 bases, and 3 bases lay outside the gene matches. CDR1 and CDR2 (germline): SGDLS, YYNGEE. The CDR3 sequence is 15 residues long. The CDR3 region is CASSVGTSGYNEQFF. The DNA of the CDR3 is TGTGCCAGCAGCGTAGGAACTAGCGGTTACAATGAGCAGTTCTTC. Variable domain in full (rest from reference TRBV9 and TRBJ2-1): DSGVTQTPKHLITATGQRVTLRCSPRSGDLSVYWYQQSLDQGLQFLIQYYNGEERAKGNILERFSAQQFPDLHSELNLSSLELGDSALYFCASSVGTSGYNEQFFGPGTRLTVL.

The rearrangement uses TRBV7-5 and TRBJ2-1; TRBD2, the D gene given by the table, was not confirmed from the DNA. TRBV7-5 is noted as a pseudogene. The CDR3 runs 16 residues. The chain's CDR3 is CASSSLGRGFDNEQFF. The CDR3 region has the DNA TGTGCCAGCAGCTCCCTCGGACGGGGTTTTGACAATGAGCAGTTCTTC.

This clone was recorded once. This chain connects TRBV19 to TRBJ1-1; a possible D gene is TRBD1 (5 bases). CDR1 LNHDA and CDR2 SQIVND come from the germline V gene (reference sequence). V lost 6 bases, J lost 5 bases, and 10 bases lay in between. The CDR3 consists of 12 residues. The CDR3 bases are TGTGCCAGTAGGGGGGGAAGGACTGAAGCTTTCTTT. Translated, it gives CASRGGRTEAFF.

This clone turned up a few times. The CDR3 protein is CASTRGQVKGPGELFF. The DNA for the CDR3 is TGCGCCAGCACCCGAGGTCAGGTGAAAGGACCCGGGGAGCTGTTTTTT. The chain recombines TRBV10-2 with TRBJ2-2; D gene ambiguous. The CDR3 has 16 residues. Germline V gene sequence: CDR1 WSHSY, CDR2 SAAADI. The V and J ends lost 7 bases and 6 bases respectively, with 21 bases between them.

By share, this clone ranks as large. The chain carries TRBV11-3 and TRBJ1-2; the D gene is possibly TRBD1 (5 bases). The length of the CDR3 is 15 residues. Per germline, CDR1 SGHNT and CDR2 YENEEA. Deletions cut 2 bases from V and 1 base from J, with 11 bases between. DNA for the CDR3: TGTGCCAGCAGCTTAAGTAGGGACCGTAACTATGGCTACACCTTC. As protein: CASSLSRDRNYGYTF.

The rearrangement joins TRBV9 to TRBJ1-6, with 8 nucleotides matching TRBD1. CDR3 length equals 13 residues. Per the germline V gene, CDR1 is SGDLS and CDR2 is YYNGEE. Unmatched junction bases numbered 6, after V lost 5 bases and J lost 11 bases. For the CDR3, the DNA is TGTGCCAGCAGTGGACAGGGAACGGCACCCCTCCACTTT. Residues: CASSGQGTAPLHF.

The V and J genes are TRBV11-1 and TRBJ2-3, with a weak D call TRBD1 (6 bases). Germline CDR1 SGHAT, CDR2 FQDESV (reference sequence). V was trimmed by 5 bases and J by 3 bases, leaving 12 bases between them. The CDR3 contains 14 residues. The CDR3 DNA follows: TGTGCCAGCAGCCCAGGGGCGGATACAGATACGCAGTATTTT. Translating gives CASSPGADTDTQYF.

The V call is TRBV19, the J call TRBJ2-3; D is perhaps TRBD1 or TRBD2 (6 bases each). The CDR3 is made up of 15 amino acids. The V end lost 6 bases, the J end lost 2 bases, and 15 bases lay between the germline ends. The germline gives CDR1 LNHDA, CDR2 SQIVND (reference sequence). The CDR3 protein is CASSQSGAYTDTQYF. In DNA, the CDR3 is TGTGCCAGTAGCCAATCGGGGGCCTACACAGATACGCAGTATTTT.

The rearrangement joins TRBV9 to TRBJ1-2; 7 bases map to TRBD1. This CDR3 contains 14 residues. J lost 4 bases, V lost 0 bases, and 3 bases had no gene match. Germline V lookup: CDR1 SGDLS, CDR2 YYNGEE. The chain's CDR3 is CASSVEGTVYGYTF. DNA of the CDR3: TGTGCCAGCAGCGTAGAGGGGACAGTCTATGGCTACACCTTC.

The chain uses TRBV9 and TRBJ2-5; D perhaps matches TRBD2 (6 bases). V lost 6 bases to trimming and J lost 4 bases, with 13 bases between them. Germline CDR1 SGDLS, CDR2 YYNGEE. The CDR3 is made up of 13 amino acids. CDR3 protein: CASNRVGGETQYF. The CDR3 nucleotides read TGTGCCAGCAATAGAGTGGGGGGAGAGACCCAGTACTTC.

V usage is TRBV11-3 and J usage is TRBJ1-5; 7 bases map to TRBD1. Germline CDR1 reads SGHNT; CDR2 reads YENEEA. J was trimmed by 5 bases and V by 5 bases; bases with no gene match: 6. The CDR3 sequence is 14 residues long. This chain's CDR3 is CASSRQGRDQPQHF. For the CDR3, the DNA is TGTGCCAGCAGCCGACAGGGCCGGGATCAGCCCCAGCATTTT.

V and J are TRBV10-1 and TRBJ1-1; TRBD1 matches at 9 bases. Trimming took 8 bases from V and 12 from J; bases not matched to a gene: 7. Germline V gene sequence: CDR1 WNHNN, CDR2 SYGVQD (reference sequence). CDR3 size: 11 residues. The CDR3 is CASGTGSKTFF. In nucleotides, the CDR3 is TGCGCCAGCGGGACAGGGAGCAAAACTTTCTTT.

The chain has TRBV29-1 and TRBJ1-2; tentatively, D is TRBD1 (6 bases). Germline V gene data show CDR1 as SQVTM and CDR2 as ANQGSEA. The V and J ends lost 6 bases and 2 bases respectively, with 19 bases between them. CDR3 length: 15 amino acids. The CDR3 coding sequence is TGCAGCGTGACGTGGGGCAGGGGCTCCAACTATGGCTACACCTTC. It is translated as CSVTWGRGSNYGYTF.

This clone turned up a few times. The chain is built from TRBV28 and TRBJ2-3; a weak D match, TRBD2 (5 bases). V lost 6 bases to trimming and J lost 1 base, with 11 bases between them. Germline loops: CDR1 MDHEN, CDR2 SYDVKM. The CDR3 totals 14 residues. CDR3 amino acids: CASSFLAGTDTQYF. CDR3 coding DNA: TGTGCCAGCAGCTTCCTAGCCGGCACAGATACGCAGTATTTT.

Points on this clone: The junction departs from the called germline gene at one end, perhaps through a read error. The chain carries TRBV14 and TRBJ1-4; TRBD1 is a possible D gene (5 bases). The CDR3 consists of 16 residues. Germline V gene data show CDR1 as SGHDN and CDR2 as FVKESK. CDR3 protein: CASSPLGGVTNEKLFF. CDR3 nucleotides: TGTGCCAGTAGCCCCCTGGGGGGAGTCACTAATGAAAAACTGTTTTTT.

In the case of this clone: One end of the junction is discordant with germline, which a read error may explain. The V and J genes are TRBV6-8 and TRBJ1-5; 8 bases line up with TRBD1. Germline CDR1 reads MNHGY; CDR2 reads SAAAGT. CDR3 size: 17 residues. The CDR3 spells CVSRPYIGQGGDQPQHF. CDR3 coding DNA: TGTGTCAGCAGACCGTATATAGGACAGGGAGGGGATCAGCCCCAGCATTTT.

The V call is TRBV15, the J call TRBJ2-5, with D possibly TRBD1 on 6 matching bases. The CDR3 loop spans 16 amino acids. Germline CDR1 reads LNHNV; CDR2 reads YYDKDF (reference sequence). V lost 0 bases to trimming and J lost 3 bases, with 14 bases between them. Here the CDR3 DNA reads TGTGCCACCAGCAGAGAAGGGACATACGAGGAAGAGACCCAGTACTTC. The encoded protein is CATSREGTYEEETQYF.

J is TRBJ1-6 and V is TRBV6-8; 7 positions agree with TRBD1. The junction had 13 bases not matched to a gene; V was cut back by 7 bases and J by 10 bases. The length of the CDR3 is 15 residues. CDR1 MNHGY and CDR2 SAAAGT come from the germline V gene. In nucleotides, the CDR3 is TGTGCCAGCACCAACCGGGAGGGGGCGGTGTCACCCCTCCACTTT. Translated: CASTNREGAVSPLHF.

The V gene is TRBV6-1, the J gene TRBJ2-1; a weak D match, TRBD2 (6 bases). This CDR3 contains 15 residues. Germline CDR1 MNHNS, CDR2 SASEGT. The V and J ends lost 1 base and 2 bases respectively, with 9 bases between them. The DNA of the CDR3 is TGTGCCAGCAGTGAAGAACTAGCCCCCTACAATGAGCAGTTCTTC. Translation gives CASSEELAPYNEQFF.